This T cell receptor beta chain stems from a study of human T cells and chemical hapten exposure. There are a few counts of this clonotype. Original handling: Counting gave a median of about 89,000 TCRs per sample, with values ranging from about 23,224 to 750,000. TCRdb used MiXCR to reprocess the RACE reads, holding one entry per CDR3 protein. These V and J calls originate from TCRdb's pipeline instead of the authors' own analysis. Among around 180,000 distinct CDR3 sequences, just under 30% were seen once, and the ten largest hold less than 3%. The CDR3 totals 15 residues. Trimming stripped 7 bases from V and 3 bases from J, with 19 bases between. Germline V gene sequence: CDR1 SQVTM, CDR2 ANQGSEA. Time point defined: pre-sensitization, week 0. This sample's treatment: therapeutic diphenylcyclopropenone sensitization with weekly scalp DPC. Unfractionated whole blood served as the source for total RNA extraction.

The source material was whole blood, sampled in connection with sensitization to the hapten diphenylcyclopropenone (DPC). The chain employs TRBV29-1 and TRBJ2-1; the D gene is possibly TRBD2 (6 bases). The sequence derives from a woman aged 30 to 39 with alopecia areata. Some clones in this sample may be carry-over from other donors' samples. The CDR3 sequence: CSAGGGRGFYNEQFF. CDR3 nucleotides: TGCAGCGCCGGCGGAGGGAGAGGTTTCTACAATGAGCAGTTCTTC.